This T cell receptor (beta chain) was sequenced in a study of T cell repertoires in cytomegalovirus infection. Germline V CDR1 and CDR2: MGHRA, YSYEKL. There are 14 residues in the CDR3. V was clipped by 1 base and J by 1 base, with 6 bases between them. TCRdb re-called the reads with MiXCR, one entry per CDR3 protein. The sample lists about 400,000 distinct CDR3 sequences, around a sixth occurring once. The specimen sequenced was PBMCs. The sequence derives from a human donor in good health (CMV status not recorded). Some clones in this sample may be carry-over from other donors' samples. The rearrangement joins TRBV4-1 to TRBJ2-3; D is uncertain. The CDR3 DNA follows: TGCGCCAGCAGCCAAGCGGCCGGCACAGATACGCAGTATTTT. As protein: CASSQAAGTDTQYF.